Listed here are 5 T cell receptor beta chains from one sample, sequenced in a study of shared clonotypes between healthy human individuals. This table comes from immunoSEQ multiplex PCR, and its TCRdb copy is limited to in-frame clones, with some not included. The data show approximately 1,500,000 clones, about 96% seen once. Sequences were obtained from naive CD4+ T cells sorted from blood. Subset: CD45RA+ positively selected. These receptor sequences come from a man under 40 in good health.

The chain employs TRBV9 and TRBJ2-1; D remains ambiguous. The CDR3 covers 17 residues. The germline V and J ends were trimmed by 0 bases and 7 bases, with 20 bases remaining between them. Germline CDR1 is SGDLS and CDR2 is YYNGEE. The CDR3 bases are TGTGCCAGCAGCGTAGATCCCGGGCCTCAGTTAAAGAATGAGCAGTTCTTC. Translation gives CASSVDPGPQLKNEQFF.

This chain uses TRBV28 with TRBJ1-1; 10 bases align to TRBD1. CDR3 size: 18 residues. V dropped 6 bases and J dropped 0; count of bases not matched to a gene: 13. Per germline, CDR1 MDHEN and CDR2 SYDVKM. The CDR3 sequence: CASSPPMWDRGMNTEAFF. For the CDR3, the DNA is TGTGCCAGCAGCCCACCGATGTGGGACAGGGGTATGAACACTGAAGCTTTCTTT.

The gene calls are TRBV7-9 and TRBJ2-2; D is perhaps TRBD2 (5 bases). The CDR3 runs 17 residues. Per the germline V gene, CDR1 is SEHNR and CDR2 is FQNEAQ (reference sequence). Trimming removed 3 bases from V and 0 bases from J, with 14 bases in between. The CDR3 loop is CASSFNAGGANTGELFF. The CDR3 nucleotides read TGTGCCAGCAGCTTCAACGCGGGCGGAGCGAACACCGGGGAGCTGTTTTTT.

The chain is built from TRBV7-2 and TRBJ1-2; maybe TRBD1 (6 bases). The germline V and J ends were trimmed by 11 bases and 4 bases, with 23 bases remaining between them. This CDR3 spans 15 amino acids. Germline assignment: CDR1 SGHTA and CDR2 FQGNSA. DNA of the CDR3: TGTGCCGCGGGGACACAGGTAGCTAACCGCTATGGCTACACCTTC. Translation gives CAAGTQVANRYGYTF.

The genes are TRBV11-2 and TRBJ2-1; TRBD2 matches 8 bases. The CDR3 runs 19 residues. With V trimmed by 5 bases and J by 7 bases, 22 bases remained unmatched. Germline V gene lookup returns CDR1 SGHAT and CDR2 FQNNGV. The CDR3 nucleotides read TGTGCCAGCAGCCTTCGGAGACTAGCGCTACACGGGACGGGAAATGAGCAGTTCTTC. Protein sequence: CASSLRRLALHGTGNEQFF.